This T cell receptor (beta chain) was found in a study of blood T cell repertoires in COVID-19. Study at large: The samples span acute and convalescent COVID-19 from the United States, Italy and Spain. The cDNA or gDNA used as material had been derived from T cells, B-cell-depleted T cells, or PBMCs.

V lost 5 bases to trimming and J lost 0 bases; unmatched junction nucleotides: 13. This CDR3 comprises 18 residues. Germline lookup yields CDR1 SGHVS and CDR2 FQNEAQ. Authors' data handling: The assay estimated nucleated cells by amplifying reference gene primers. Here immunoSEQ multiplex PCR was the method, and the copy in TCRdb shows in-frame clones only, minus some. V and J calls and clone size follow that table, whereas D and trimming were derived from the DNA. The repertoire consists of about 300,000 clones, with around 90% occurring once and the leading ten covering 3.5% to 4.5%. Clinical histories supplied by participants themselves formed the basis of cohort assignment.

The chain uses TRBV7-8 and TRBJ1-1; 9 bases map to TRBD1. The clonotype originates from a woman aged 18 to 35 with acute COVID-19. The sequencing sample was made of PBMCs or T cells enriched from blood (not recorded which). In DNA, the CDR3 is TGTGCCAGCAGCCCCAGGACAGGGGAGGCGTCCGTGAACACTGAAGCTTTCTTT. This encodes CASSPRTGEASVNTEAFF.